Sequencing of this T cell receptor beta chain was carried out in a study of CD8 T cells in Susac syndrome. Random hexamers served to reverse transcribe roughly 0.5 to 1 ug RNA. Multiplex PCR with immunoSEQ amplified the TCR beta CDR3 across 54 Vbeta and 13 Jbeta. TCRdb fed the immunoSEQ multiplex PCR reads into MiXCR, producing one record per CDR3 protein. The sample consists of about 300,000 distinct CDR3 sequences, over 75% of them appearing once. High-throughput TCR beta sequencing covered peripheral CD8+ and CD4+ T cells. The multiple sclerosis control group was made up of treatment-naive patients with stable or active relapsing-remitting disease. V lost 4 bases to trimming and J lost 5 bases; unmatched junction nucleotides: 5. CDR3 length: 14 amino acids. Germline loops: CDR1 MNHEY, CDR2 SVGAGI. Worth noting for this clonotype: The antigen is undetermined.

The study's findings and limits: The study admitted that it had a relatively small number of individuals in its TCR sequencing and HLA analysis.

Sequenced input: CD8+ T cells from PBMCs. This sequence was found in a human donor with multiple sclerosis. V and J are TRBV6-5 and TRBJ2-5; TRBD1 aligns across 9 bases. DNA of the CDR3: TGTGCCAGCAGTTTTACAGGGGGCGAGGAGACCCAGTACTTC. It specifies CASSFTGGEETQYF.